This is a list of T cell receptor beta chains from one sample in a study of long-term antiretroviral therapy in people with HIV. Assay: immunoSEQ multiplex PCR; the TCRdb copy retains only in-frame clones and omits some. The sample records over 40,000 clones, nearly 95% being singletons. The sample in question was unsorted PBMCs, obtained 3.7 years after starting antiretroviral therapy. The receptors shown here come from a woman aged 45-59 years with HIV. CDR3s include the opening cysteine and the closing phenylalanine or tryptophan. A clone size is listed for some rows: how often the clone was seen (once, few, many), or a class if it is expanded.

clone_size j_call cdr3_length v_call cdr3_aa
. TRBJ2-5 15 TRBV5-1 CASSFVGGGQETQYF
. TRBJ2-7 16 TRBV7-9 CASSDNSGRKAYEQYF
. TRBJ2-2 15 TRBV11-2 CASSWGDRGTGELFF
. TRBJ2-3 16 TRBV9 CASSVGGRPSTDTQYF
. TRBJ2-3 13 TRBV2 CASRHIQRNTQYF
. TRBJ1-2 15 TRBV5-4 CASSFDRGVNYGYTF
. TRBJ2-1 14 TRBV14 CASSPTAGYNEQFF
. TRBJ2-7 13 TRBV5-4 CASSRQGNYEQYF
. TRBJ2-1 14 TRBV2 CASSERQEYNEQFF
. TRBJ2-3 15 TRBV5-1 CASSLVGGSTDTQYF
. TRBJ1-5 16 TRBV5-4 CASSDGRAGGNQPQHF
. TRBJ1-6 17 TRBV4-1 CASSQRQGSSYNSPLHF
. TRBJ1-2 14 TRBV27 CASSSGGLNYGYTF
. TRBJ2-5 13 TRBV19 CASSTGYQETQYF
. TRBJ2-3 14 TRBV27 CASRKRGVTDTQYF
. TRBJ1-2 13 TRBV29-1 CSVVADSNYGYTF
. TRBJ2-2 15 TRBV9 CASSVRGGNTGELFF
once TRBJ1-2 15 TRBV5-1 CASSVNIRESGRYTF
. TRBJ2-5 13 TRBV10-3 CAISESSGETQYF
once TRBJ2-1 15 TRBV15 CATSRGQGIGNEQFF
. TRBJ2-7 17 TRBV19 CASSIFPGLAGSYEQYF
. TRBJ1-1 13 TRBV7-2 CASSFKGATEAFF
. TRBJ1-1 15 TRBV2 CASRATGTPNTEAFF
. TRBJ2-4 14 TRBV29-1 CSVGYARMENIQYF
. TRBJ2-7 13 TRBV2 CASRIGTDYEQYF
. TRBJ2-4 13 TRBV15 CATGGVSGNIQYF
. TRBJ2-4 15 TRBV2 CASSEATTVKNIQYF
. TRBJ2-3 17 TRBV19 CASSPLQGAYGTDTQYF
. TRBJ1-1 13 TRBV11-2 CASSPGGSTEAFF
. TRBJ2-3 13 TRBV6-5 CASSYVLAGVQYF
. TRBJ1-2 16 TRBV27 CASSPSQGAIANGYTF
. TRBJ2-5 13 TRBV29-1 CSVDYGVWETQYF
. TRBJ2-7 18 TRBV6-1 CASSGRASGGVISYEQYF